This TCR beta chain emerged from a study of regulatory T cells in long-lasting Graves disease. The CDR3 is 13 amino acids. The ends were cut back, 4 bases at V and 5 bases at J, with 11 bases in the middle. Germline loops: CDR1 ENHRY, CDR2 SYGVKD. Study-wide results and caveats: Not thyroid tissue but only peripheral blood was studied. With persistent disease, TRBV28, TRBJ1-2 and TRBJ2-5 were the favored segments.

Both iRepertoire HTBI primers and Arm-PCR of CDR3 regions were used to build the TCR beta libraries. TCRdb re-called the multiplex PCR reads through MiXCR, storing one row per CDR3 protein. The top ten hold around 13% of the sample, which has fewer than 650,000 distinct CDR3 sequences, roughly 15% seen once. Sample time point: newly diagnosed GD, antithyroid drugs for less than 3 months. The TCR library was made from RNA that had been extracted from PBMCs in TRIzol. The sample holds a few counts of this clonotype. Its antigen remains unknown. The sample also formed part of further work on T cells in Graves' hyperthyroidism and ophthalmopathy. That work states: The study left out patients who had uncontrolled infection, other autoimmune disease, pregnancy or lactation.

This TCR derives from a man aged 18 to 30 with Graves disease. Sequencing used peripheral blood mononuclear cells (PBMCs), obtained at new diagnosis, from a patient treated with antithyroid drugs. The chain couples TRBV10-3 to TRBJ1-2; D possibly corresponds to TRBD1 (6 bases). DNA for the CDR3: TGTGCCATCAGTGGACAGGAGACATATGGCTACACCTTC. Protein: CAISGQETYGYTF.